A few counts support the clone carrying this T cell receptor beta chain. This sample was included in a study of cytomegalovirus exposure and HLA in healthy donors. The PCR had 60 Vbeta and 13 Jbeta primers. Libraries were prepared by immunoSEQ multiplex PCR; TCRdb keeps only in-frame clonotypes and omits some of them. Among approximately 150,000 clones listed, about 82% were seen once. In germline, CDR1 is SEHNR, CDR2 FQNEAQ (reference sequence). Trimming removed 1 base at V and 2 bases at J, with 8 bases between. The CDR3 has 14 residues. The TCR originated in a male donor in good health and CMV-seronegative. The gene calls are TRBV7-9 and TRBJ2-5, with D perhaps matching TRBD1 (6 bases). Sequences were obtained from PBMCs. CDR3 nucleotides: TGTGCCAGCAGCTTAGGGACAGTTCAAGAGACCCAGTACTTC. Its translation is CASSLGTVQETQYF.